This T cell receptor beta chain is from a study of CD8+CD57+ T cells in acquired aplastic anemia. Findings of the study overall: Patients did not significantly differ from controls in CD8+ Simpson's diversity. Researchers report that 25 to 30 CD8+ CDR3 sequences appeared in both patients and controls.

Sequencing involved patients with CD8+CD57+ cell expansion previously shown by flow cytometry. By the time of blood sampling, patients had still received no therapy. CDR1 is SGHDT and CDR2 is YYEEEE in the germline V gene. V lost 4 bases and J lost 0, with 2 bases in between. The CDR3 extends over 13 amino acids. Genomic DNA served as template for TCR beta VDJ and CDR3 profiling. TCRdb analysed the reads with MiXCR anew, one entry per CDR3 protein. The sample holds about 160,000 distinct CDR3 sequences; about 70% are singletons and the top ten take approximately 50%. As to this clonotype: Its antigen is as yet unknown.

The rearrangement uses TRBV5-6 and TRBJ2-6, with D unclear. This clonotype was obtained from a human donor with aplastic anemia. Sequenced input: sorted CD4+, CD8+, or CD8+CD57+ T cells (not recorded which) from PBMCs. CDR3 region: CASSHSGANVLTF. The CDR3 DNA reads as TGTGCCAGCAGCCACTCTGGGGCCAACGTCCTGACTTTC.